The 28 T cell receptor beta chains reported below all come from one sample, sequenced in a study of CD8+ T cells in alopecia areata. Sequencing templates came from extracted RNA that was reverse transcribed into cDNA. Here immunoSEQ multiplex PCR was the method, and the copy in TCRdb shows in-frame clones only, minus some. The table shows 150,000 or so clones, with approximately 65% occurring only once. This sample comprised CD8+ T cells sorted from blood, obtained at week 0. The receptor set was obtained from a human donor with alopecia areata.

The rearrangement uses TRBV4-2 and TRBJ2-7; the D gene is possibly TRBD2 (6 bases). This CDR3 comprises 14 residues. Germline V gene lookup returns CDR1 LGHNA and CDR2 YNFKEQ. V shed 4 bases and J shed 7 bases, with 17 bases lying between them. The CDR3 region has the DNA TGTGCCAGCAGCCCTGGCAGGGACGCGGGGGAGCAGTACTTC. Its protein is CASSPGRDAGEQYF.

The chain links TRBV5-1 to TRBJ2-3; the match to TRBD2 covers 10 bases. J gave up 3 bases and V 5 bases, and 3 bases lay outside the gene matches. Germline V gives CDR1 SGHRS, CDR2 YFSETQ. The CDR3 covers 14 residues. The CDR3 reads CASRTSGRTDTQYF. Written as DNA, the CDR3 is TGCGCCAGCAGGACTAGCGGGCGGACAGATACGCAGTATTTT.

With regard to this clone: The sample holds other DNA sequences that translate to the same CDR3. The gene calls are TRBV13 and TRBJ1-2; D is ambiguous. Trimming cost V 0 bases and J 2 bases, with 4 bases left between them. The CDR3 loop spans 13 amino acids. Germline-derived CDR1 and CDR2 are PRHDT and FYEKMQ (reference sequence). The CDR3 reads CASSLGRNYGYTF. The CDR3, as DNA: TGTGCCAGCAGCTTAGGACGGAACTATGGCTACACCTTC.

This clone was detected a few times. This chain uses TRBV5-1 with TRBJ2-7; 7 bases map to TRBD1. Germline loops: CDR1 SGHRS, CDR2 YFSETQ. Trimming at V came to 4 bases and at J to 5 bases, leaving 12 bases not matched to a gene. The CDR3 totals 15 residues. The CDR3 bases are TGCGCCAGCAGCGGCACCGGGACAGCCCCTGACGAGCAGTACTTC. Its protein is CASSGTGTAPDEQYF. The full variable domain, its missing parts supplied by reference TRBV5-1 and TRBJ2-7, is KAGVTQTPRYLIKTRGQQVTLSCSPISGHRSVSWYQQTPGQGLQFLFEYFSETQRNKGNFPGRFSGRQFSNSRSEMNVSTLELGDSALYLCASSGTGTAPDEQYFGPGTRLTVT.

V and J are TRBV13 and TRBJ1-5, with D possibly matching TRBD1 (5 bases). The CDR3 covers 13 residues. CDR1 is PRHDT and CDR2 is FYEKMQ in the germline V gene (reference sequence). The CDR3, as DNA: TGTGGGACATCTGGAGGTGGCAATCAGCCCCAGCATTTT. This gives the protein CGTSGGGNQPQHF.

Written as DNA, the CDR3 is TGTGCCAGCAGCTTGGCAAACACCATATATTTT. This codes for CASSLANTIYF. J is TRBJ1-3 and V is TRBV7-8; D not certain. The germline V gene has CDR1 SGHVS and CDR2 FQNEAQ. V lost 3 bases and J lost 6, with 3 bases in between. This CDR3 comprises 11 residues. The variable domain in full, with the rest retrieved from reference TRBV7-8 and TRBJ1-3, is GAGVSQSPRYKVAKRGQDVALRCDPISGHVSLFWYQQALGQGPEFLTYFQNEAQLDKSGLPSDRFFAERPEGSVSTLKIQRTQQEDSAVYLCASSLANTIYFGEGSWLTVV.

The V call is TRBV9, the J call TRBJ2-7, with TRBD1 matching over 9 bases. CDR3 length: 14 residues. Germline lookup yields CDR1 SGDLS and CDR2 YYNGEE. V dropped 4 bases and J dropped 2; count of bases not matched to a gene: 4. Here the CDR3 DNA reads TGTGCCAGCAGCCTCCGGGACAGGGCCTACGAGCAGTACTTC. Encoded protein: CASSLRDRAYEQYF. The entire variable domain, with the rest obtained from reference TRBV9 and TRBJ2-7, is as follows: DSGVTQTPKHLITATGQRVTLRCSPRSGDLSVYWYQQSLDQGLQFLIQYYNGEERAKGNILERFSAQQFPDLHSELNLSSLELGDSALYFCASSLRDRAYEQYFGPGTRLTVT.

This clone was picked up a small number of times. The J gene is TRBJ2-1, the V gene TRBV15, with 9 nucleotides matching TRBD2. V lost 5 bases and J lost 7; bases outside the gene matches: 3. Germline lookup yields CDR1 LNHNV and CDR2 YYDKDF (reference sequence). CDR3 length equals 13 residues. This CDR3 reads CATSLGLANEQFF. The DNA of the CDR3 is TGTGCCACCAGCTTGGGACTAGCAAATGAGCAGTTCTTC.

The rearrangement links TRBV9 to TRBJ1-2; 7 bases match TRBD1. Losses at the gene ends were 3 bases for V and 1 base for J; bases not matched to a gene: 6. CDR1 is SGDLS, CDR2 YYNGEE, per germline. CDR3 size: 15 residues. The CDR3 region has the DNA TGTGCCAGCAGCGATGGGACAGAACTTAACTATGGCTACACCTTC. Translated: CASSDGTELNYGYTF. Full variable domain (rest looked up from reference TRBV9 and TRBJ1-2): DSGVTQTPKHLITATGQRVTLRCSPRSGDLSVYWYQQSLDQGLQFLIQYYNGEERAKGNILERFSAQQFPDLHSELNLSSLELGDSALYFCASSDGTELNYGYTFGSGTRLTVV.

This clone was seen only once. This sequence joins TRBV29-1 and TRBJ1-1, with 9 nucleotides matching TRBD1. V dropped 5 bases and J dropped 5; count of bases not matched to a gene: 9. Germline V gene sequence: CDR1 SQVTM, CDR2 ANQGSEA. There are 14 residues in the CDR3. The CDR3 here is CSVPTRTGVTEAFF. CDR3 DNA sequence: TGCAGCGTTCCTACCCGGACAGGGGTGACTGAAGCTTTCTTT.

The rearrangement joins TRBV29-1 to TRBJ2-2; TRBD1 matches at 9 bases. Germline V gives CDR1 SQVTM, CDR2 ANQGSEA. J gave up 2 bases and V 5 bases, and 3 bases lay outside the gene matches. CDR3 length: 14 residues. The CDR3 sequence is CSVLTGGNTGELFF. CDR3 bases: TGCAGCGTTCTCACAGGGGGCAACACCGGGGAGCTGTTTTTT.

The J gene is TRBJ2-7, the V gene TRBV5-6; 8 positions agree with TRBD1. CDR1 is SGHDT, CDR2 YYEEEE, per germline. Trimming cost V 2 bases and J 2 bases; bases outside gene matches: 6. The CDR3 loop spans 15 amino acids. The CDR3 DNA is TGTGCCAGCAGCTTAATAGGACAGGGAGCCTACGAGCAGTACTTC. Translated, it gives CASSLIGQGAYEQYF.

This chain uses TRBV27 with TRBJ2-2; 7 nucleotides match TRBD1. Per the germline V gene, CDR1 is MNHEY and CDR2 is SMNVEV (reference sequence). The CDR3 runs to 15 residues. The ends lost 1 base at V and 4 bases at J; junction bases unmatched: 3. In DNA, the CDR3 is TGTGCCAGCAGTTTATACAGGGGTGGCACCGGGGAGCTGTTTTTT. Amino acid sequence: CASSLYRGGTGELFF.

V gene TRBV6-6 combines with J gene TRBJ2-2; D uncertain. Germline-derived CDR1 and CDR2 are MNHNY and SVGAGI (reference sequence). The CDR3 length is 14 residues. Trimming stripped 3 bases from V and 4 bases from J, with 9 bases between. CDR3 sequence reads: CASSYSLGTGELFF. CDR3 in DNA: TGTGCCAGCAGTTATTCTCTTGGCACCGGGGAGCTGTTTTTT.

This clone was seen a handful of times. V usage is TRBV7-2 and J usage is TRBJ2-7; 7 nucleotides match TRBD1. The CDR3 spans 15 residues. Trimming cost V 1 base and J 2 bases; bases outside gene matches: 5. Per the germline V gene, CDR1 is SGHTA and CDR2 is FQGNSA. The CDR3 here is CASSLGPDRTYEQYF. The CDR3 nucleotides read TGTGCCAGCAGCTTAGGACCGGACAGGACCTACGAGCAGTACTTC.

The table lists this clone with a few counts. The sample contains more than one DNA sequence encoding this CDR3. The gene calls are TRBV6-5 and TRBJ2-7; the D gene is possibly TRBD1 (7 bases). The germline gives CDR1 MNHEY, CDR2 SVGAGI. The CDR3 contains 12 residues. V was clipped by 8 bases and J by 1 base, with 9 bases between them. CDR3: CASSGGSYEQYF. In DNA form, the CDR3 reads TGTGCCAGCTCAGGGGGGTCCTACGAGCAGTACTTC.

A word on this clone: Other DNA sequences within the sample encode an identical CDR3. The gene calls are TRBV27 and TRBJ1-5; 7 positions match TRBD1. CDR1 and CDR2 from the germline V gene are MNHEY and SMNVEV (reference sequence). CDR3 length: 14 amino acids. Germline trimming cut 5 bases from V and 2 bases from J; bases unmatched to any gene: 3. The chain's CDR3 is CASSLDRGNQPQHF. The CDR3 DNA sequence: TGTGCCAGCAGTCTCGACAGGGGCAATCAGCCCCAGCATTTT.

This clone appeared once. The chain links TRBV7-9 to TRBJ2-5; tentative D call: TRBD2 (6 bases). This CDR3 has 12 amino acids. The ends were cut back, 0 bases at V and 7 bases at J, with 6 bases in the middle. Germline lookup yields CDR1 SEHNR and CDR2 FQNEAQ (reference sequence). The CDR3 sequence is CASSLAEGTQYF. In nucleotides, the CDR3 is TGTGCCAGCAGCTTAGCGGAGGGGACCCAGTACTTC. Based on the CDR3 plus reference TRBV7-9 and TRBJ2-5, the full variable domain is DTGVSQNPRHKITKRGQNVTFRCDPISEHNRLYWYRQTLGQGPEFLTYFQNEAQLEKSRLLSDRFSAERPKGSFSTLEIQRTEQGDSAMYLCASSLAEGTQYFGPGTRLLVL.

The chain carries TRBV29-1 and TRBJ2-5, with 7 bases fitting TRBD1. The germline V gene encodes CDR1 SQVTM and CDR2 ANQGSEA. The V and J ends lost 1 base and 4 bases, in that order; junction bases with no gene match: 3. This CDR3 comprises 13 residues. Here the CDR3 reads CSVEGAGGETQYF. Here the CDR3 DNA reads TGCAGCGTTGAAGGGGCAGGGGGAGAGACCCAGTACTTC.

In this sample, this clone turned up once. The chain uses TRBV30 and TRBJ1-1; D gene unclear. The CDR3 extends over 11 amino acids. Germline loops: CDR1 GTSNPN, CDR2 SVGIG (reference sequence). Trimming left V 5 bases short and J 3 bases short, with 7 bases between. CDR3 region: CAWGRDTEAFF. For the CDR3, the DNA is TGTGCCTGGGGGAGGGACACTGAAGCTTTCTTT.

V usage is TRBV9 and J usage is TRBJ2-2, with TRBD1 as a possible D gene (6 bases). Germline-derived CDR1 and CDR2 are SGDLS and YYNGEE. Deletions cut 4 bases from V and 4 bases from J, with 14 bases between. The CDR3 totals 15 residues. The CDR3 is CASSSLGAVTGELFF. The DNA for the CDR3 is TGTGCCAGCAGCTCATTGGGGGCGGTCACCGGGGAGCTGTTTTTT.

This clone occurred a few times. The chain is built from TRBV5-5 and TRBJ1-1, with 7 bases lining up with TRBD1. CDR3 size: 13 residues. The V gene's germline CDR1 is SGHKS and CDR2 YYEKEE (reference sequence). V gave up 2 bases and J gave up 7 bases; unmatched junction bases: 5. CDR3 sequence (DNA): TGTGCCAGCAGCTTTGGGACAGCGAGTGAAGCTTTCTTT. Residues: CASSFGTASEAFF.

V usage is TRBV9 and J usage is TRBJ2-6, with a tentative D call TRBD2 (6 bases). Per the germline V gene, CDR1 is SGDLS and CDR2 is YYNGEE. Trimming removed 3 bases at V and 2 bases at J, with 12 bases between. This CDR3 comprises 16 residues. The CDR3 sequence is CASSAPSGAGANVLTF. The DNA for the CDR3 is TGTGCCAGCAGCGCCCCTTCGGGGGCTGGGGCCAACGTCCTGACTTTC.

This chain joins TRBV7-8 and TRBJ2-5, with D perhaps assigned TRBD1 or TRBD2 (5 bases each). Between the trimmed V and J ends, which lost 6 bases and 2 bases, there was a span of 13 bases. This CDR3 contains 14 residues. The germline V gene encodes CDR1 SGHVS and CDR2 FQNEAQ. The CDR3 sequence is CASRPPGRQETQYF. CDR3 nucleotides: TGTGCCAGCAGACCACCGGGACGGCAAGAGACCCAGTACTTC.

The chain links TRBV19 to TRBJ1-2; D call uncertain. The CDR3 consists of 12 residues. V dropped 6 bases and J dropped 4 bases, with 9 bases sitting between them. Germline CDR1 is LNHDA and CDR2 is SQIVND (reference sequence). CDR3 residues: CASSKGRYGYTF. The DNA for the CDR3 is TGTGCCAGTAGCAAGGGCCGCTATGGCTACACCTTC.

This clone was seen a few times. Other DNA sequences in the same sample also yield this CDR3. This chain links TRBV30 with TRBJ2-7; the match to TRBD1 covers 8 bases. CDR1 GTSNPN and CDR2 SVGIG come from the germline V gene (reference sequence). The CDR3 loop spans 14 amino acids. V was pared by 0 bases and J by 2 bases, with 3 bases of the junction left unmatched. CDR3 amino acids: CAWSVGQGPYEQYF. The CDR3 region has the DNA TGTGCCTGGAGTGTCGGACAGGGTCCCTACGAGCAGTACTTC.

This clone turned up a few times. This chain uses TRBV30 with TRBJ1-2, with 9 bases fitting TRBD1. J gave up 3 bases and V 1 base, and 6 bases lay outside the gene matches. Germline V gene sequence: CDR1 GTSNPN, CDR2 SVGIG (reference sequence). This CDR3 has 15 amino acids. The CDR3 nucleotides are TGTGCCTGGAGTGGGACAGGGGTTCGGTACTATGGCTACACCTTC. Its protein product is CAWSGTGVRYYGYTF.

J is TRBJ2-6 and V is TRBV27; the D gene is possibly TRBD1 (6 bases). V was pared by 2 bases and J by 4 bases, with 12 bases between. This CDR3 contains 16 residues. Germline loops: CDR1 MNHEY, CDR2 SMNVEV (reference sequence). This chain's CDR3 is CASSLRQGTGANVLTF. CDR3 bases: TGTGCCAGCAGTTTAAGGCAGGGGACCGGGGCCAACGTCCTGACTTTC.